This T cell receptor beta chain was captured by sequencing in a study of shared clonotypes between healthy human individuals. TCRdb keeps only in-frame clones here, not all; method: immunoSEQ multiplex PCR. Of 660,000 or so clones in the sample, 95% to 96% were seen once. Naive CD8 cells were CD45RO-negative, positively selected for CCR7, excluding terminally differentiated effector memory CD45RA+ cells. The CDR3 consists of 14 residues. CDR1 is GTSNPN and CDR2 is SVGIG in the germline V gene (reference sequence). Trimming shortened V by 5 bases and J by 2 bases, and 14 bases separated the two germline ends.

The clonotype was recovered from a woman aged 25 to 39 in good health. Sequenced input: naive CD8+ T cells sorted from blood. The chain couples TRBV30 to TRBJ2-3; D gene ambiguous. As DNA, the CDR3 is TGTGCCTGGGGGCCGCCGGGCTACACAGATACGCAGTATTTT. Translating it yields CAWGPPGYTDTQYF.